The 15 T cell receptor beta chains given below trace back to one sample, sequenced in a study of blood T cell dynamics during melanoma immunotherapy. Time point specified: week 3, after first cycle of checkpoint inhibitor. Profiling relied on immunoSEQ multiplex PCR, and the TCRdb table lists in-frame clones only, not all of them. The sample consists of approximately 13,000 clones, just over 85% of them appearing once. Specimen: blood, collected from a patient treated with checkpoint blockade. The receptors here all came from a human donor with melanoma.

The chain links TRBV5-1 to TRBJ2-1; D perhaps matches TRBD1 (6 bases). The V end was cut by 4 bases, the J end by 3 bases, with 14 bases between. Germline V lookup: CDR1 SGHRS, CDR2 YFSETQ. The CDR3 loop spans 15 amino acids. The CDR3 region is CASSRPRTDYNEQFF. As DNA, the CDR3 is TGCGCCAGCAGCCGCCCTCGGACAGACTACAATGAGCAGTTCTTC.

Here the CDR3 reads CASSPGPYNEQFF. The CDR3 region has the DNA TGTGCCAGCAGCCCCGGACCATACAATGAGCAGTTCTTC. This chain joins TRBV7-2 and TRBJ2-1; D gene unclear. Germline V gene data show CDR1 as SGHTA and CDR2 as FQGNSA. Trimming shortened V by 5 bases and J by 4 bases, and 9 bases separated the two germline ends. CDR3 length: 13 amino acids.

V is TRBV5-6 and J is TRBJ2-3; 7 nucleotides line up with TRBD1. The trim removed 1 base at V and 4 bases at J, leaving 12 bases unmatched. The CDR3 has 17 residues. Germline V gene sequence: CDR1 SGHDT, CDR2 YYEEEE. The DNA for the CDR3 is TGTGCCAGCAGCTTGAGCACAGGGGTCGATTTAGCAGATACGCAGTATTTT. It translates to CASSLSTGVDLADTQYF.

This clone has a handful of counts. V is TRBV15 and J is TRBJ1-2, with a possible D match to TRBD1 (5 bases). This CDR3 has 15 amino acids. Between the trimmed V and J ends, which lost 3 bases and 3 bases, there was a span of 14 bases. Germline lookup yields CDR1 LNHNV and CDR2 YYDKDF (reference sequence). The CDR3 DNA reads TGTGCCACCAGCAGGAATAAGGGGACGCACTATGGCTACACCTTC. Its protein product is CATSRNKGTHYGYTF.

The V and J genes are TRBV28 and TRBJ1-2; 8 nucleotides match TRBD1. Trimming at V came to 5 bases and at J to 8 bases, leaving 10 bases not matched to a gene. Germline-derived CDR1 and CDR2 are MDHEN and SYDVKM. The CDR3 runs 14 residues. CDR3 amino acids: CASSPGQGGEGYTF. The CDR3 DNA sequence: TGTGCCAGCAGTCCCGGACAGGGCGGGGAGGGCTACACCTTC.

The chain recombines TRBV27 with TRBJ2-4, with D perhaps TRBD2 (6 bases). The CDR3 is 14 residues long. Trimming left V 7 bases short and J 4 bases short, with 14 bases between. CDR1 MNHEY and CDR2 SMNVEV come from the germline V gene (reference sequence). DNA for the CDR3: TGTGCCAGCAAACCGGGAGAGGCAAAAAACATTCAGTACTTC. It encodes CASKPGEAKNIQYF.

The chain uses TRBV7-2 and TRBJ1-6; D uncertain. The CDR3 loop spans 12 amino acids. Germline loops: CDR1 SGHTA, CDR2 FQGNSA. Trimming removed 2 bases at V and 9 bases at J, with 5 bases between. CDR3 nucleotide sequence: TGTGCCAGCAGCTTATCTGGTTCACCCCTCCACTTT. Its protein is CASSLSGSPLHF.

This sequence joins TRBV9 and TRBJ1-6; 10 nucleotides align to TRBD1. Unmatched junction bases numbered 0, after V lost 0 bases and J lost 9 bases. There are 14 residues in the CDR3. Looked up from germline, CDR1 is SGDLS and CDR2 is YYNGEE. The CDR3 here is CASSVGTGGSPLHF. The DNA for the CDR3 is TGTGCCAGCAGCGTAGGGACAGGGGGTTCACCCCTCCACTTT.

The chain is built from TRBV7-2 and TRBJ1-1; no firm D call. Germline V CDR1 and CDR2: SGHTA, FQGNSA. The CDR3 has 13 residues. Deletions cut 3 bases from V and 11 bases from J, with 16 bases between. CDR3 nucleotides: TGTGCCAGCAGCTTCGGCCCTAGTTTGGGGGCTTTCTTT. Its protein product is CASSFGPSLGAFF.

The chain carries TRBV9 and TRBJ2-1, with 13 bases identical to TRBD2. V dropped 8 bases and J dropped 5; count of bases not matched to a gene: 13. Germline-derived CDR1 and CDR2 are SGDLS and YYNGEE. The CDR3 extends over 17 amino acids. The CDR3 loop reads CARNSPRTSGSDNEQFF. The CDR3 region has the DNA TGTGCCAGAAATTCCCCCCGGACTAGCGGGAGCGACAATGAGCAGTTCTTC.

The DNA of the CDR3 is TGTGCCAGTAGTAATATGGTTAATGAGCAGTTCTTC. Residues: CASSNMVNEQFF. The V call is TRBV19, the J call TRBJ2-1, with no clear D. Trimming took off 4 bases at V and 7 bases at J, with 8 bases between the two ends. The germline CDR1 and CDR2 sequences are LNHDA and SQIVND (reference sequence). This CDR3 spans 12 amino acids.

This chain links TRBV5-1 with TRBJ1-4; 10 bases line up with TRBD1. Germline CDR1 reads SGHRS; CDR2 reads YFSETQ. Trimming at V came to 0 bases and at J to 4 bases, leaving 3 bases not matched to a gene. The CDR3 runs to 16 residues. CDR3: CASSLGDRGINEKLFF. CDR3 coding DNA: TGCGCCAGCAGCTTGGGGGACAGGGGCATTAATGAAAAACTGTTTTTT.

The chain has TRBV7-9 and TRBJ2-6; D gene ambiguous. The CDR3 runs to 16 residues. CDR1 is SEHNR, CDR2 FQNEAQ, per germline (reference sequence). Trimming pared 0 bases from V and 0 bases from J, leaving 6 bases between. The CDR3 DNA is TGTGCCAGCAGCTTAGCCGGCAGCTCTGGGGCCAACGTCCTGACTTTC. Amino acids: CASSLAGSSGANVLTF.

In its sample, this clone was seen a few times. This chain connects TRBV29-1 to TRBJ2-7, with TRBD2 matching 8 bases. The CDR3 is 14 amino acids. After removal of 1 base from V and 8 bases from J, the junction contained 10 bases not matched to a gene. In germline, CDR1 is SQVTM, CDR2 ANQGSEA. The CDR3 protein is CSVEGPGGPGKQYF. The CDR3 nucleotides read TGCAGCGTTGAAGGTCCGGGAGGGCCCGGGAAGCAGTACTTC.

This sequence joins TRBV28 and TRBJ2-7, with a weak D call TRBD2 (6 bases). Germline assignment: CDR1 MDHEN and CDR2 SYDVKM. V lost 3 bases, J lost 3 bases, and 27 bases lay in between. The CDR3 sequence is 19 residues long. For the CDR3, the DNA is TGTGCCAGCAGTTTTGAGCGGAGCCGCCCGGGAGCTGGGGACTACGAGCAGTACTTC. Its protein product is CASSFERSRPGAGDYEQYF.